What follows is one TCR beta chain and its context. As processed by the authors: Using reference gene primer amplification, nucleated cell counts were estimated. TCRdb's table, derived via immunoSEQ multiplex PCR, lists solely in-frame clones and lacks some. The DNA was the basis for D and trimming; V, J and clone size are from that table. Here the sample spans more than 100,000 clones, approximately 80% being singletons. This sample is part of a study of blood T cell repertoires in COVID-19. Study-level information: Whether acute or convalescent, the COVID-19 samples came from the United States, Italy and Spain. Sample material is recorded as cDNA or gDNA derived from T cells, B-cell-depleted T cells, or PBMCs.

The V gene's germline CDR1 is SGHRS and CDR2 YFSETQ. The CDR3 has 16 residues. V lost 6 bases, J lost 0 bases, and 3 bases stayed unmatched. This TCR was sampled from a woman between 50 and 59 years old with acute or convalescent COVID-19. The sample comprised peripheral blood. V is TRBV5-1 and J is TRBJ2-2; 12 bases are shared with TRBD2. The CDR3 region is CASNRLAGANTGELFF. The DNA of the CDR3 is TGCGCCAGCAATCGACTAGCGGGGGCGAACACCGGGGAGCTGTTTTTT.